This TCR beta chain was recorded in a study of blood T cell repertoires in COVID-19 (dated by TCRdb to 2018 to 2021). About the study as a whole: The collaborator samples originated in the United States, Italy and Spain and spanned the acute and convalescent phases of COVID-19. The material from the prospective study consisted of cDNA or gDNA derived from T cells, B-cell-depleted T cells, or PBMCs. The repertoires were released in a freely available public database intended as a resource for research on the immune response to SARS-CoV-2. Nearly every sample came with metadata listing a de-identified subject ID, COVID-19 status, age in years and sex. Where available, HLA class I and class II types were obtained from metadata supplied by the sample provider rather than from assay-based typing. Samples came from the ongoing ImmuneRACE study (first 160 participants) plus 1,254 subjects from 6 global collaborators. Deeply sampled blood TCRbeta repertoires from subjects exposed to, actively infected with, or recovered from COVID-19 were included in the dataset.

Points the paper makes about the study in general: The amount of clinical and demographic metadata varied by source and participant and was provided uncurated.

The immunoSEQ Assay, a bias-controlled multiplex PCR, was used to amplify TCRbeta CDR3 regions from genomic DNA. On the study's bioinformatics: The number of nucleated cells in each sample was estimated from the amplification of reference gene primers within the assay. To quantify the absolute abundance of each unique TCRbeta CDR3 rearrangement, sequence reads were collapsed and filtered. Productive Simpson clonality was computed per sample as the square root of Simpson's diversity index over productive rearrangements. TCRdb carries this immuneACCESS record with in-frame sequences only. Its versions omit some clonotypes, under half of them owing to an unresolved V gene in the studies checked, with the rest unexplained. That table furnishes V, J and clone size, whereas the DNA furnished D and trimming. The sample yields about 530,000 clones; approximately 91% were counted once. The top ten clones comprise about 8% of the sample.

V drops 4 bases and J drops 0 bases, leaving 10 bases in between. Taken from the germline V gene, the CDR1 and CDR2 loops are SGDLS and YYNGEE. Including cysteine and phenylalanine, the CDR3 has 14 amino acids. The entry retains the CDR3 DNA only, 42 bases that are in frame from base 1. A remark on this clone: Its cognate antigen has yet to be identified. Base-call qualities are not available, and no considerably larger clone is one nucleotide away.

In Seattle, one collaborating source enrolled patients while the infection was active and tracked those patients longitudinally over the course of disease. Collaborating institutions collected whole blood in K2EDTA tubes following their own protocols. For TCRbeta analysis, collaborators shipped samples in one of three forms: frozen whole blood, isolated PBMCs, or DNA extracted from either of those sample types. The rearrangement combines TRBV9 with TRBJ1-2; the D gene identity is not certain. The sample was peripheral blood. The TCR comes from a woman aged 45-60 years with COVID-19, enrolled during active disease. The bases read TGTGCCAGCAGCCCCAGGTGGGCTAACTATGGCTACACCTTC. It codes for CASSPRWANYGYTF.